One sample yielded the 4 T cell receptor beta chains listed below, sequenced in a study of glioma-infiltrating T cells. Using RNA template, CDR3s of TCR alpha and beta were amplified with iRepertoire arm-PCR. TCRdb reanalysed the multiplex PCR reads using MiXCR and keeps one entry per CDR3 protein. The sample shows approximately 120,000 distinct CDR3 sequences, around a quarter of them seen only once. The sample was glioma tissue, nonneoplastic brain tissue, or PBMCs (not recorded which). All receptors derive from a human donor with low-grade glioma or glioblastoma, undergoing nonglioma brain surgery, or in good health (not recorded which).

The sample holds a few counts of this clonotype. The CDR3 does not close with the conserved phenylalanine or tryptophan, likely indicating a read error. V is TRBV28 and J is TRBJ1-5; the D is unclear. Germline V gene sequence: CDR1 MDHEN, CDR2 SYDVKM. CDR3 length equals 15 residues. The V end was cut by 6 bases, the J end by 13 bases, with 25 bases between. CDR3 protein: CASSLFRYSNQLQHV. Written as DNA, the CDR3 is TGTGCCAGCAGCTTGTTTAGGTATAGCAATCAGCTTCAGCATGTT.

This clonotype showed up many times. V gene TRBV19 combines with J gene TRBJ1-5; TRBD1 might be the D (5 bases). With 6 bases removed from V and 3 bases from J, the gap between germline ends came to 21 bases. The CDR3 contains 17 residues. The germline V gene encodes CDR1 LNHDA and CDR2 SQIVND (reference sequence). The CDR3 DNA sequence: TGTGCCAGTAGACCAGGAGACTTCAGGGACCCCAATCAGCCCCAGCATTTT. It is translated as CASRPGDFRDPNQPQHF.

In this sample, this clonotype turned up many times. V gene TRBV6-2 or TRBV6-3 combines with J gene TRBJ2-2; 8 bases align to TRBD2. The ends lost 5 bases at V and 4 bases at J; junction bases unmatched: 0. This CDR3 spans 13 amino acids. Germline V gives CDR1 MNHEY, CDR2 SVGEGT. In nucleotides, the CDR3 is TGTGCCAGCAGTCTAGCGGGCACCGGGGAGCTGTTTTTT. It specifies CASSLAGTGELFF.

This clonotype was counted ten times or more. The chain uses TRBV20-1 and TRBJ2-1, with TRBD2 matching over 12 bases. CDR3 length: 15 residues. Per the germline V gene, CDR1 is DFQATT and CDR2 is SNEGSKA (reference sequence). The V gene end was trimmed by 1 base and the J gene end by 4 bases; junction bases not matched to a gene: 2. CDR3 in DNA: TGCAGTGCTAGAGTGGGACTAGCGGGTTACAATGAGCAGTTCTTC. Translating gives CSARVGLAGYNEQFF.